These 6 T cell receptor beta chains share one sample of origin, sequenced in a study of blood T cell repertoires in COVID-19. This table comes from immunoSEQ multiplex PCR, and its TCRdb copy is limited to in-frame clones, with some not included. Among about 160,000 clones, roughly 84% were seen once, and the ten largest hold under 2.5%. The sample taken for sequencing was peripheral blood. Source of these receptors: a man between 65 and 80 years old with acute or convalescent COVID-19.

The chain combines TRBV7-2 with TRBJ2-1; TRBD2 agrees at 10 bases. Germline V gene sequence: CDR1 SGHTA, CDR2 FQGNSA. J was trimmed by 4 bases and V by 1 base; bases with no gene match: 4. CDR3 length: 16 amino acids. The CDR3 nucleotides are TGTGCCAGCAGCTTAGGCGGGACTAGCGTATACAATGAGCAGTTCTTC. Amino acid sequence: CASSLGGTSVYNEQFF.

This rearrangement joins TRBV5-1 to TRBJ1-3, with D unclear. Germline V gene data show CDR1 as SGHRS and CDR2 as YFSETQ. The V gene lost 2 bases and the J gene lost 2 bases, with 14 bases spanning the gap. This CDR3 region has 16 residues. This CDR3 is CASSFSGKVAGNTIYF. DNA for the CDR3: TGCGCCAGCAGCTTTTCGGGAAAAGTAGCTGGAAACACCATATATTTT.

CDR3 in amino acids: CASSTGRRELISTDTQYF. DNA of the CDR3: TGTGCCAGTAGTACCGGACGCCGGGAACTAATTAGCACAGATACGCAGTATTTT. The chain has TRBV19 and TRBJ2-3; D perhaps matches TRBD2 (5 bases). The CDR3 length is 18 residues. The germline V and J ends were trimmed by 4 bases and 0 bases, with 20 bases remaining between them. The germline gives CDR1 LNHDA, CDR2 SQIVND (reference sequence).

The V call is TRBV28, the J call TRBJ2-7, with TRBD2 identical over 11 bases. Per the germline V gene, CDR1 is MDHEN and CDR2 is SYDVKM. The CDR3 extends over 21 amino acids. Trimming took 4 bases from V and 2 from J; bases not matched to a gene: 22. This chain's CDR3 is CASSSIIGRERLAGRTYEQYF. Written as DNA, the CDR3 is TGTGCCAGCAGTTCTATAATCGGGCGAGAACGACTAGCGGGACGGACCTACGAGCAGTACTTC.

The genes are TRBV15 and TRBJ2-7; TRBD2 is a possible D gene (7 bases). The V end was cut by 2 bases, the J end by 3 bases, with 11 bases between. The CDR3 is 14 amino acids. Germline CDR1 is LNHNV and CDR2 is YYDKDF (reference sequence). The CDR3 is CATSRKGGRYEQYF. CDR3 bases: TGTGCCACCAGCAGAAAGGGGGGGCGCTACGAGCAGTACTTC.

This clone was picked up a small number of times. This chain connects TRBV5-1 to TRBJ2-2; D is possibly TRBD1 (5 bases). CDR1 is SGHRS and CDR2 is YFSETQ in the germline V gene. V dropped 1 base and J dropped 7 bases, with 11 bases sitting between them. The CDR3 is 14 residues long. The CDR3 region is CASSLWQGDGELFF. The CDR3, as DNA: TGCGCCAGCAGCTTGTGGCAGGGTGACGGGGAGCTGTTTTTT.